What follows are 21 T cell receptor beta chains derived from one specimen sequenced in a study of blood T cell repertoires in COVID-19. TCRdb's table, derived via immunoSEQ multiplex PCR, lists solely in-frame clones and lacks some. The sample shows roughly 200,000 clones, approximately 86% of them seen only once. Sample: PBMCs or T cells enriched from blood (not recorded which). The receptors come from a woman aged 55-75 years with acute COVID-19.

The V and J genes are TRBV5-1 and TRBJ2-2, with D perhaps matching TRBD2 (6 bases). V lost 7 bases to trimming and J lost 5 bases, with 15 bases between them. This CDR3 has 14 residues. Germline CDR1 and CDR2: SGHRS and YFSETQ. The CDR3 here is CASYQGGATGELFF. CDR3 nucleotide sequence: TGCGCCAGCTATCAAGGAGGGGCTACCGGGGAGCTGTTTTTT.

Only one count was recorded for this clone. V gene TRBV28 combines with J gene TRBJ1-2, with D possibly being TRBD1 (5 bases). There are 13 residues in the CDR3. Germline V gene lookup returns CDR1 MDHEN and CDR2 SYDVKM. Trimming left V 6 bases short and J 8 bases short, with 16 bases between. For the CDR3, the DNA is TGTGCCAGCAGAGTCGGTAGGGGCGCAGGCTACACCTTC. It yields the protein CASRVGRGAGYTF.

V and J are TRBV28 and TRBJ1-4, with 8 bases aligning to TRBD1. Germline V lookup: CDR1 MDHEN, CDR2 SYDVKM. With 7 bases clipped from V and 8 bases from J, the junction kept 9 bases outside the gene matches. This CDR3 has 14 residues. The CDR3 is CASTVGQVGEKLFF. The CDR3 nucleotides read TGTGCCAGCACCGTGGGACAGGTGGGCGAAAAACTGTTTTTT.

The chain couples TRBV11-3 to TRBJ2-6; D might be TRBD1 (7 bases). V lost 5 bases, J lost 2 bases, and 13 bases lay in between. The CDR3 contains 16 residues. Germline values: CDR1 SGHNT, CDR2 YENEEA. The CDR3 spells CASSGGTAAGANVLTF. CDR3 bases: TGTGCCAGCAGCGGGGGGACAGCCGCTGGGGCCAACGTCCTGACTTTC.

This chain links TRBV5-4 with TRBJ2-3; 15 bases agree with TRBD2. Germline V gene data show CDR1 as SGHNT and CDR2 as YYREEE (reference sequence). With V trimmed by 2 bases and J by 6 bases, 4 bases remained unmatched. The CDR3 is 16 amino acids. CDR3 DNA sequence: TGTGCCAGCAGCTTAAGGACTAGCGGGAGGGCGGATACGCAGTATTTT. Translated: CASSLRTSGRADTQYF.

This clone was detected many times. The rearrangement uses TRBV4-1 and TRBJ2-3, with D maybe TRBD2 (5 bases). V lost 4 bases and J 4 bases, leaving 15 bases between the germline ends. CDR3 length: 15 residues. Germline-derived CDR1 and CDR2 are MGHRA and YSYEKL. The CDR3 here is CASSLIGIPSDTQYF. CDR3 nucleotide sequence: TGCGCCAGCAGCCTGATCGGGATACCATCAGATACGCAGTATTTT.

This clone was seen ten or more times. The chain is built from TRBV4-2 and TRBJ2-7; unclear D gene. Trimming left V 4 bases short and J 2 bases short, with 9 bases between. The CDR3 is made up of 13 amino acids. Germline lookup yields CDR1 LGHNA and CDR2 YNFKEQ. The CDR3 DNA reads TGTGCCAGCAGCCCGTCACAGACCTACGAGCAGTACTTC. Protein: CASSPSQTYEQYF.

The genes are TRBV27 and TRBJ1-1; TRBD1 aligns across 7 bases. The CDR3 totals 15 residues. Germline CDR1 is MNHEY and CDR2 is SMNVEV (reference sequence). J lost 5 bases, V lost 6 bases, and 12 bases had no gene match. CDR3 loop: CASSYTGDVGTEAFF. For the CDR3, the DNA is TGTGCCAGCAGCTATACAGGGGATGTAGGAACTGAAGCTTTCTTT.

This clone occurred once. The rearrangement links TRBV15 to TRBJ1-5; TRBD1 aligns across 9 bases. Trimming removed 0 bases from V and 4 bases from J; junction bases left unmatched: 16. The germline CDR1 and CDR2 sequences are LNHNV and YYDKDF (reference sequence). The CDR3 contains 20 residues. The CDR3 coding sequence is TGTGCCACCAGCAGAGATTCGAGGGGACAGGGAGGAGGGAAAAATCAGCCCCAGCATTTT. It codes for CATSRDSRGQGGGKNQPQHF. The entire variable domain, with the rest obtained from reference TRBV15 and TRBJ1-5, is as follows: DAMVIQNPRYQVTQFGKPVTLSCSQTLNHNVMYWYQQKSSQAPKLLFHYYDKDFNNEADTPDNFQSRRPNTSFCFLDIRSPGLGDTAMYLCATSRDSRGQGGGKNQPQHFGDGTRLSIL.

This rearrangement joins TRBV30 to TRBJ1-1; D possibly corresponds to TRBD1 (5 bases). Germline-derived CDR1 and CDR2 are GTSNPN and SVGIG (reference sequence). V lost 4 bases, J lost 7 bases, and 13 bases lay in between. The CDR3 sequence is 12 residues long. CDR3 bases: TGTGCCTGGAATGTAAGGGGATTTGAAGCTTTCTTT. It specifies CAWNVRGFEAFF.

The rearrangement uses TRBV4-1 and TRBJ2-5, with 11 bases that match TRBD1. The V segment lost 4 bases and the J segment 5 bases; nucleotides outside the gene matches: 3. Germline CDR1 MGHRA, CDR2 YSYEKL. This CDR3 is built from 14 residues. This chain's CDR3 is CASSRTGGRETQYF. The DNA for the CDR3 is TGCGCCAGCAGCCGGACAGGGGGCAGGGAGACCCAGTACTTC.

The chain employs TRBV9 and TRBJ2-7, with D perhaps matching TRBD2 (6 bases). Trimming took off 0 bases at V and 2 bases at J, with 9 bases between the two ends. The CDR3 is made up of 14 amino acids. Germline V gives CDR1 SGDLS, CDR2 YYNGEE. Written as DNA, the CDR3 is TGTGCCAGCAGCGTAGCGGGAGCCGCCTACGAGCAGTACTTC. It codes for CASSVAGAAYEQYF.

The chain employs TRBV29-1 and TRBJ1-5; D gene ambiguous. Germline CDR1 reads SQVTM; CDR2 reads ANQGSEA. V lost 5 bases to trimming and J lost 2 bases, with 10 bases between them. The CDR3 contains 13 residues. The DNA for the CDR3 is TGCAGCGTTACGGGGTTCGGCAATCAGCCCCAGCATTTT. Translated: CSVTGFGNQPQHF.

V gene TRBV5-6 combines with J gene TRBJ2-2, with D tentatively TRBD2 (6 bases). Germline V CDR1 and CDR2: SGHDT, YYEEEE. This CDR3 region has 14 residues. V lost 4 bases and J 4 bases, leaving 11 bases between the germline ends. The chain's CDR3 is CASSSGGPTGELFF. For the CDR3, the DNA is TGTGCCAGCAGCAGCGGAGGGCCCACCGGGGAGCTGTTTTTT.

The gene calls are TRBV9 and TRBJ1-1, with 8 bases fitting TRBD1. The V and J ends lost 3 bases and 5 bases, in that order; junction bases with no gene match: 3. The germline V gene encodes CDR1 SGDLS and CDR2 YYNGEE. This CDR3 contains 13 residues. The CDR3 region is CASSGRGRTEAFF. In DNA form, the CDR3 reads TGTGCCAGCAGCGGCAGGGGGCGTACTGAAGCTTTCTTT.

The chain is built from TRBV18 and TRBJ2-7; the D is unclear. The germline gives CDR1 KGHSH, CDR2 LQKENI. Trimming left V 2 bases short and J 0 bases short, with 11 bases between. This CDR3 comprises 15 residues. Here the CDR3 reads CASSPTRYNSYEQYF. Here the CDR3 DNA reads TGTGCCAGCTCACCAACCCGCTATAACTCCTACGAGCAGTACTTC. Combining the CDR3 with reference TRBV18 and TRBJ2-7 gives the whole variable domain NAGVMQNPRHLVRRRGQEARLRCSPMKGHSHVYWYRQLPEEGLKFMVYLQKENIIDESGMPKERFSAEFPKEGPSILRIQQVVRGDSAAYFCASSPTRYNSYEQYFGPGTRLTVT.

V gene TRBV5-1 combines with J gene TRBJ2-7, with 10 bases lining up with TRBD1. J was trimmed by 4 bases and V by 4 bases; bases with no gene match: 11. Germline values: CDR1 SGHRS, CDR2 YFSETQ. The CDR3 runs 16 residues. The CDR3 is CASSVSGTGVQYEQYF. The CDR3 DNA reads TGCGCCAGCAGCGTTTCCGGGACAGGGGTACAATACGAGCAGTACTTC.

As for this clone: The sample contains more than one DNA sequence encoding this CDR3. This chain connects TRBV6-5 to TRBJ1-2, with no clear D. Germline V gene data show CDR1 as MNHEY and CDR2 as SVGAGI. Trimming shortened V by 4 bases and J by 2 bases, and 11 bases separated the two germline ends. The CDR3 loop spans 14 amino acids. CDR3 region: CASSSPGTNYGYTF. DNA for the CDR3: TGTGCCAGCAGTTCACCGGGTACCAACTATGGCTACACCTTC.

The chain links TRBV19 to TRBJ1-2; 9 bases map to TRBD1. The germline gives CDR1 LNHDA, CDR2 SQIVND (reference sequence). The V segment lost 10 bases and the J segment 0 bases; nucleotides outside the gene matches: 12. The CDR3 has 16 residues. The CDR3 here is CATSTGQGFTNYGYTF. Here the CDR3 DNA reads TGTGCCACTTCGACGGGACAGGGATTTACTAACTATGGCTACACCTTC.

The V gene is TRBV5-6, the J gene TRBJ1-1; a weak D match, TRBD1 (5 bases). CDR1 and CDR2 from the germline V gene are SGHDT and YYEEEE. Trimming took 3 bases from V and 0 from J, leaving 9 bases between them. This CDR3 is built from 14 residues. CDR3 protein: CASSWGTMNTEAFF. The CDR3, as DNA: TGTGCCAGCAGCTGGGGCACAATGAACACTGAAGCTTTCTTT.

The rearrangement links TRBV4-3 to TRBJ1-4, with unresolved D. V was trimmed by 0 bases and J by 0 bases, leaving 8 bases between them. Per the germline V gene, CDR1 is LGHNA and CDR2 is YSLEER. There are 16 residues in the CDR3. The DNA of the CDR3 is TGCGCCAGCAGCCAAGACCATGTTGCAACTAATGAAAAACTGTTTTTT. Amino acids: CASSQDHVATNEKLFF.